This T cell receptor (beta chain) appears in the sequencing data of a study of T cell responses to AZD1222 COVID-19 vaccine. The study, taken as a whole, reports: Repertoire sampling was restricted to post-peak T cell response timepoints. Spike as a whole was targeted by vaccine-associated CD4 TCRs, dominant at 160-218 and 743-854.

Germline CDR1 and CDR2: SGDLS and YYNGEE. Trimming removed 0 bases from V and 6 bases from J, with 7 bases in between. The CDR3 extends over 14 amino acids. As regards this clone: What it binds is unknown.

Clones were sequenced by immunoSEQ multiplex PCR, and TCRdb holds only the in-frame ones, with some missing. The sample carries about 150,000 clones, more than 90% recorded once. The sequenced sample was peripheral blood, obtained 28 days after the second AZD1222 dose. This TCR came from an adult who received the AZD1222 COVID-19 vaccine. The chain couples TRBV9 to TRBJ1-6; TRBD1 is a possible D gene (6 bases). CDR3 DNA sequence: TGTGCCAGCAGCGTAGAACAGGGTAATTCACCCCTCCACTTT. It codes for CASSVEQGNSPLHF.